A selection of T cell receptor beta chains follows, all from one sample in a study of blood T cell repertoires in COVID-19. Assay: immunoSEQ multiplex PCR; the TCRdb copy retains only in-frame clones and omits some. The sample contains 250,000 or so clones, 80% to 90% of which appear only once. The material sequenced was PBMCs or T cells enriched from blood (not recorded which). Source of these receptors: a woman aged 25 to 39 with acute COVID-19. Both conserved end residues are part of each CDR3. A D gene is named only where the DNA matches it firmly. Size values are once, few and many counts, or a class for expanded clones, and some rows have none.

CDR3nt	CDR3aa	v_gene	d_gene	abundance	j_gene
TGTGCCAGCAGCTTAGACGGGACAGGGCCCAAGAACACTGAAGCTTTCTTT	CASSLDGTGPKNTEAFF	TRBV7-9	TRBD1	NA	TRBJ1-1
TGTGCCAGCAGTGAGAGGGAATTCGATGAGCAGTTCTTC	CASSEREFDEQFF	TRBV6-4	NA	few	TRBJ2-1
TGTGCCAGCAGTTCAGGGGAAAGAAACTATGGCTACACCTTC	CASSSGERNYGYTF	TRBV6-5	NA	NA	TRBJ1-2
TGTGCCAGCTCACAATCCGAGGCAGGGGCAGGCAATGAGCAGTTCTTC	CASSQSEAGAGNEQFF	TRBV18	NA	NA	TRBJ2-1
TGCGCCAGCAGCTACGGACAGGACAGCTCCTACGAGCAGTACTTC	CASSYGQDSSYEQYF	TRBV10-1	TRBD1	once	TRBJ2-7
TGTGCCAGCAGCCAAACCGGGACTAGCAACTACAATGAGCAGTTCTTC	CASSQTGTSNYNEQFF	TRBV3-1/TRBV3-2	TRBD2	NA	TRBJ2-1
TGCGCCAGCAGCTTGGACGCGGGGACGGCTTACAATGAGCAGTTCTTC	CASSLDAGTAYNEQFF	TRBV5-1	NA	NA	TRBJ2-1
TGTGCCAGCAATCGCGGGGGCCCCGACGAGCAGTACTTC	CASNRGGPDEQYF	TRBV2	NA	NA	TRBJ2-7
TGTGCCAGCAGCTTAACGGGATTCTACGAGCAGTACTTC	CASSLTGFYEQYF	TRBV7-8	NA	NA	TRBJ2-7
TGTGCCAGTAGTGTAACCGGGACTTCTAACTATGGCTACACCTTC	CASSVTGTSNYGYTF	TRBV19	NA	NA	TRBJ1-2
TGCGCCAGCAGCCAAGGGAGAGACAGATACACGAACCCTTTCCTCTATGGCTACACCTTC	CASSQGRDRYTNPFLYGYTF	TRBV4-3	NA	NA	TRBJ1-2
TGCGCCAGAGAGGGCGGGCGGGAGGTCCGAGATACGCAGTATTTT	CAREGGREVRDTQYF	TRBV23-1	TRBD2	NA	TRBJ2-3
TGCAGCGTTATAGTTGTGAATTCGGGACTTGGCACAGATACGCAGTATTTT	CSVIVVNSGLGTDTQYF	TRBV29-1	NA	NA	TRBJ2-3
TGTGCCAGCAGCTTACGAGGATTTTCACCCCTCCACTTT	CASSLRGFSPLHF	TRBV7-9	NA	once	TRBJ1-6
TGTGCCAGCAGTTTTGGACAGGGGGGGACTAATGAAAAACTGTTTTTT	CASSFGQGGTNEKLFF	TRBV27	TRBD1	NA	TRBJ1-4
TGTGCCAGCAGCGAGGGACAGGACCAAGAGACCCAGTACTTC	CASSEGQDQETQYF	TRBV11-2	TRBD1	NA	TRBJ2-5
TGTGCCAGCAGCTTTTTCAGTCAGATGAACACTGAAGCTTTCTTT	CASSFFSQMNTEAFF	TRBV5-6	NA	NA	TRBJ1-1
TGCGCGTCGGGGGAAGGGACAGGTCGGGAAGCTTTCTTT	CASGEGTGREAFF	TRBV10-1	TRBD1	NA	TRBJ1-1
TGTGCCATCAGTGAGTCGGGGCAGTCGGACACTGAAGCTTTCTTT	CAISESGQSDTEAFF	TRBV10-3	NA	NA	TRBJ1-1
TGTGCCAGCAGCCAAGATAGAGGGCTTAATGAAAAACTGTTTTTT	CASSQDRGLNEKLFF	TRBV3-1/TRBV3-2	NA	NA	TRBJ1-4
TGTGCCAGCAGCGGGTGGACTAGCGGGGGTTTGACAGATACGCAGTATTTT	CASSGWTSGGLTDTQYF	TRBV3-1/TRBV3-2	TRBD2	NA	TRBJ2-3
TGTGCCAGCGGCTACCCGGGGTTTGGGCAGTATTTT	CASGYPGFGQYF	TRBV25-1	NA	NA	TRBJ2-3
TGTGCCAGCACCTCCGGGACAGGGTCCTACGAGCAGTACTTC	CASTSGTGSYEQYF	TRBV7-2	TRBD1	NA	TRBJ2-7
TGTGCCAGCCGCTCCGGGAGCTCCTACAATGAGCAGTTCTTC	CASRSGSSYNEQFF	TRBV2	NA	once	TRBJ2-1
TGTGCGGCCACACGGGGATTTCTCTATGGCTACACCTTC	CAATRGFLYGYTF	TRBV30	NA	NA	TRBJ1-2
TGTGCCAGCAGACACAGGGGGCACGGAAACACCATATATTTT	CASRHRGHGNTIYF	TRBV7-2	TRBD1	NA	TRBJ1-3
TGTGCCAGCAGACGCGGGGGAAACACAGATACGCAGTATTTT	CASRRGGNTDTQYF	TRBV3-1/TRBV3-2	TRBD2	NA	TRBJ2-3
TGTGCCAGCTCACCAGGAGAGAACACCGGGGAGCTGTTTTTT	CASSPGENTGELFF	TRBV18	NA	NA	TRBJ2-2
TGTGCCAGCAGAGAAGACAGTAGTTTTAAAGCTTTCTTT	CASREDSSFKAFF	TRBV6-1	NA	few	TRBJ1-1
TGTGCCAGCAGCCGACAGGGTAACACCGGGGAGCTGTTTTTT	CASSRQGNTGELFF	TRBV13	TRBD1	NA	TRBJ2-2
TGTGCCAGCAGTTTATCGGCAGGGACAGGGGGCGCGGTGAACACTGAAGCTTTCTTT	CASSLSAGTGGAVNTEAFF	TRBV27	TRBD1	NA	TRBJ1-1
TGTGCCAGCAGCCAAGACGCTAGGAACACTGAAGCTTTCTTT	CASSQDARNTEAFF	TRBV3-1/TRBV3-2	NA	NA	TRBJ1-1
TGTGCCAGCAGTGTCGGGACAGGGGACTACGAGCAGTACTTC	CASSVGTGDYEQYF	TRBV2	TRBD1	few	TRBJ2-7
TGTGCCAGCAGTGAACAGGGCAGGGGGAACACTGAAGCTTTCTTT	CASSEQGRGNTEAFF	TRBV6-1	NA	NA	TRBJ1-1
TGTGCCAGCAGTGAAGCCGGGCCCCTATCAGGGGAGGGCTACACCTTC	CASSEAGPLSGEGYTF	TRBV2	NA	once	TRBJ1-2
TGTGCCAGCAGCTTACCGACAGGGAAGAGCTCTGGGGCCAACGTCCTGACTTTC	CASSLPTGKSSGANVLTF	TRBV7-9	TRBD1	NA	TRBJ2-6
TGTGCCAGCAGTTACTCAGGGGGCCTTAGGGACAATGAGCAGTTCTTC	CASSYSGGLRDNEQFF	TRBV6-5	TRBD1	NA	TRBJ2-1
TGCGCCAGCAGCTCCGGCTACGAGCAGTACTTC	CASSSGYEQYF	TRBV4-1	NA	NA	TRBJ2-7
TGTGCCAGCAGTTACCAGGGGGCAATTAGATCACCCCTCCACTTT	CASSYQGAIRSPLHF	TRBV6-2/TRBV6-3	TRBD1	NA	TRBJ1-6
TGCGCCAGCAGCCCACTGATGGGTCAGGGGGCCTACGAGCAGTACTTC	CASSPLMGQGAYEQYF	TRBV4-1	TRBD1	NA	TRBJ2-7
TGTGCCACCAGTGAAGTTACCGGTGAGCAGTTCTTC	CATSEVTGEQFF	TRBV24-1	NA	NA	TRBJ2-1
TGTGCCTGGAGCGGACAGTTGAACACTGAAGCTTTCTTT	CAWSGQLNTEAFF	TRBV30	NA	NA	TRBJ1-1
TGCAGCGCGGGACAGGGGTCTGGCTACACCTTC	CSAGQGSGYTF	TRBV29-1	TRBD1	NA	TRBJ1-2
TGTGCCAGCAGTTTTTCCATGGTAGAGTCAACTAATGAAAAACTGTTTTTT	CASSFSMVESTNEKLFF	TRBV27	NA	NA	TRBJ1-4
TGTGCCTGGACACAGGACAAAAACTATGGCTACACCTTC	CAWTQDKNYGYTF	TRBV30	NA	NA	TRBJ1-2
TGCAGCGCTTGGACAGGTCGAAACACCATATATTTT	CSAWTGRNTIYF	TRBV29-1	TRBD1	NA	TRBJ1-3
TGTGCCAGCAGCGTTTCCGGGACAGGAGATGAAAAACTGTTTTTT	CASSVSGTGDEKLFF	TRBV9	TRBD1	few	TRBJ1-4
TGTGCCAGCAGCTTGGCCCCGGACACTGAAGCTTTCTTT	CASSLAPDTEAFF	TRBV5-4	NA	NA	TRBJ1-1
TGCAGCGTAAGGACAGGGAGCCCCTATGGCTACACCTTC	CSVRTGSPYGYTF	TRBV29-1	TRBD1	NA	TRBJ1-2
TGTGCCAGCAGCCCTCGGGACACCTCCTACGAGCAGTACTTC	CASSPRDTSYEQYF	TRBV7-9	NA	NA	TRBJ2-7
TGTGCCAGCAGTGACCCGCTTTGGGCCGCGGGGGGATACAATGAGCAGTTCTTC	CASSDPLWAAGGYNEQFF	TRBV6-1	TRBD2	NA	TRBJ2-1
TGCAGCGTTTCAGGAACAGGCGACTACGAGCAGTACTTC	CSVSGTGDYEQYF	TRBV29-1	NA	NA	TRBJ2-7
TGTGCCACCAGCAGAGTCGGGACAGGTGGAAACACCATATATTTT	CATSRVGTGGNTIYF	TRBV15	TRBD1	NA	TRBJ1-3
TGCAGTGCCGGGAGCGGTCATGAGCAGTTCTTC	CSAGSGHEQFF	TRBV20-1	NA	NA	TRBJ2-1